Following are 19 T cell receptor beta chains from one sample sequenced in a study of technical replicates of blood from a few donors (dated by TCRdb to the late 2010s). Libraries were prepared through the immunoSEQ multiplex PCR assay. TCRdb carries this immuneACCESS record with in-frame sequences only. Its versions omit some clonotypes, under half of them owing to an unresolved V gene in the studies checked, with the rest unexplained. This sample comprises 100,000 or so clones, just under 95% of them detected only once. The top ten clonotypes cover about 0.22% of the sample. Sequencing was done on a sample of T cells isolated from PBMCs. The receptors were gathered from a human donor in good health.

The chain is built from TRBV2 and TRBJ1-5, with D possibly being TRBD1 (5 bases). V was pared by 7 bases and J by 2 bases, with 9 bases between. CDR3 length: 13 amino acids. CDR1 is SNHLY, CDR2 FYNNEI, per germline. In nucleotides, the CDR3 is TGTGCCAGCAAGGTCAGGGGCAATCAGCCCCAGCATTTT. It is translated as CASKVRGNQPQHF.

V is TRBV2 and J is TRBJ2-5; perhaps TRBD1 as D (6 bases). The CDR3 is 12 residues long. Germline values: CDR1 SNHLY, CDR2 FYNNEI. The ends were cut back, 4 bases at V and 5 bases at J, with 8 bases in the middle. CDR3 in amino acids: CASSGTAETQYF. The CDR3 DNA is TGTGCCAGCAGTGGGACAGCCGAGACCCAGTACTTC.

The chain couples TRBV6-5 to TRBJ2-1; TRBD2 might be the D (6 bases). Per germline, CDR1 MNHEY and CDR2 SVGAGI. The CDR3 loop spans 14 amino acids. The V gene lost 9 bases and the J gene lost 4 bases, with 16 bases spanning the gap. This chain's CDR3 is CASKRTNGYNEQFF. For the CDR3, the DNA is TGTGCCAGTAAAAGGACTAACGGATACAATGAGCAGTTCTTC.

The chain joins TRBV5-8 to TRBJ1-4, with TRBD1 as a possible D gene (6 bases). V lost 1 base and J lost 8, with 9 bases in between. Germline V CDR1 and CDR2: SGHTS, YDEGEE. CDR3 length: 13 amino acids. This chain's CDR3 is CASSLNRAEKLFF. In DNA, the CDR3 is TGTGCCAGCAGCTTGAACAGGGCGGAAAAACTGTTTTTT.

This chain uses TRBV28 with TRBJ2-5, with D possibly matching TRBD2 (5 bases). The germline V gene has CDR1 MDHEN and CDR2 SYDVKM. The CDR3 spans 12 residues. The V end was cut by 8 bases, the J end by 4 bases, with 11 bases between. CDR3 DNA: TGTGCCAGCGGGAGCGTGGGAGAGACCCAGTACTTC. Residues: CASGSVGETQYF.

The chain combines TRBV5-4 with TRBJ2-2; D might be TRBD1 (6 bases). Germline values: CDR1 SGHNT, CDR2 YYREEE (reference sequence). This CDR3 region has 14 residues. Trimming pared 0 bases from V and 7 bases from J, leaving 10 bases between. CDR3 protein: CASSLAGVGGELFF. CDR3 DNA: TGTGCCAGCAGCTTGGCAGGGGTTGGCGGGGAGCTGTTTTTT.

The rearrangement links TRBV28 to TRBJ2-7; D call uncertain. This CDR3 comprises 12 residues. The V gene's germline CDR1 is MDHEN and CDR2 SYDVKM. V was clipped by 3 bases and J by 6 bases, with 9 bases between them. The CDR3 DNA is TGTGCCAGCAGTTTCTTCAGTCTCGAGCAGTACTTC. Its protein is CASSFFSLEQYF.

The chain recombines TRBV19 with TRBJ2-7; 15 bases align to TRBD2. J was trimmed by 0 bases and V by 5 bases; bases with no gene match: 5. This CDR3 spans 17 amino acids. Germline loops: CDR1 LNHDA, CDR2 SQIVND (reference sequence). In DNA, the CDR3 is TGTGCCAGTAGTGTTGGACTAGCGGGAGGGGGCTCCTACGAGCAGTACTTC. Its protein product is CASSVGLAGGGSYEQYF.

This clone turned up a few times. The gene calls are TRBV4-1 and TRBJ2-5, with 7 bases aligning to TRBD1. The CDR3 sequence is 15 residues long. The germline V gene has CDR1 MGHRA and CDR2 YSYEKL. The trim removed 1 base at V and 4 bases at J, leaving 6 bases unmatched. CDR3 DNA: TGCGCCAGCAGCCAAGTCGGCAGGGGGACAGAGACCCAGTACTTC. Translated, it gives CASSQVGRGTETQYF.

Concerning this clone itself: At one end the junction does not follow the germline gene, possibly because of a read error. This chain links TRBV2 with TRBJ2-7, with a possible D match to TRBD2 (5 bases). The CDR3 covers 11 residues. Germline values: CDR1 SNHLY, CDR2 FYNNEI. The CDR3 region has the DNA TGTGCCAGCAGTGAAAGCACTCTAGCCTTCTTC. Its translation is CASSESTLAFF.

The J gene is TRBJ2-7, the V gene TRBV6-5; maybe TRBD2 (5 bases). V was clipped by 2 bases and J by 0 bases, with 11 bases between them. Germline values: CDR1 MNHEY, CDR2 SVGAGI. The CDR3 runs to 15 residues. This chain's CDR3 is CASSYQRPSSYEQYF. For the CDR3, the DNA is TGTGCCAGCAGTTACCAGCGGCCAAGCTCCTACGAGCAGTACTTC.

The J gene is TRBJ2-1, the V gene TRBV2, with 10 bases matching TRBD2. The germline gives CDR1 SNHLY, CDR2 FYNNEI. This CDR3 has 16 amino acids. V was clipped by 6 bases and J by 0 bases; unmatched bases: 5. CDR3 amino acids: CASRRSGGGSYNEQFF. The CDR3 nucleotides are TGTGCCAGCAGAAGGAGCGGGGGGGGCTCCTACAATGAGCAGTTCTTC.

The chain has TRBV2 and TRBJ2-4; 10 bases align to TRBD2. The CDR3 is 18 residues long. Losses at the gene ends were 7 bases for V and 0 bases for J; bases not matched to a gene: 12. Germline CDR1 reads SNHLY; CDR2 reads FYNNEI. The CDR3 protein is CASTPRASGSIAKNIQYF. Written as DNA, the CDR3 is TGTGCCAGCACTCCACGGGCTAGCGGGAGCATAGCCAAAAACATTCAGTACTTC.

The chain combines TRBV6-5 with TRBJ2-1, with D possibly matching TRBD2 (5 bases). This CDR3 region has 14 residues. CDR1 and CDR2 (germline): MNHEY, SVGAGI. V shed 7 bases and J shed 4 bases, with 14 bases lying between them. CDR3 protein: CASTSAVPYNEQFF. CDR3 DNA sequence: TGTGCCAGCACTTCAGCGGTTCCTTACAATGAGCAGTTCTTC.

The chain carries TRBV27 and TRBJ2-1, with D possibly matching TRBD2 (5 bases). Trimming left V 0 bases short and J 6 bases short, with 12 bases between. The germline V gene has CDR1 MNHEY and CDR2 SMNVEV (reference sequence). The CDR3 spans 15 residues. This CDR3 is CASSLSHVASNEQFF. The CDR3 DNA follows: TGTGCCAGCAGTTTATCTCATGTAGCGTCCAATGAGCAGTTCTTC.

In this sample, this clone turned up a few times. This chain links TRBV5-6 with TRBJ1-2; D not resolved. CDR1 SGHDT and CDR2 YYEEEE come from the germline V gene. This CDR3 is 13 amino acids long. The V and J ends lost 0 bases and 4 bases respectively, with 7 bases between them. This CDR3 reads CASSLDTSYGYTF. For the CDR3, the DNA is TGTGCCAGCAGCTTGGACACGTCCTATGGCTACACCTTC. Looking up the rest from reference TRBV5-6 and TRBJ1-2 gives the full variable domain: DAGVTQSPTHLIKTRGQQVTLRCSPKSGHDTVSWYQQALGQGPQFIFQYYEEEERQRGNFPDRFSGHQFPNYSSELNVNALLLGDSALYLCASSLDTSYGYTFGSGTRLTVV.

The chain uses TRBV5-4 and TRBJ2-1; 7 bases are shared with TRBD2. The CDR3 spans 16 residues. Germline lookup yields CDR1 SGHNT and CDR2 YYREEE (reference sequence). V shed 0 bases, J shed 4 bases, and the junction held 7 bases outside the gene matches. Here the CDR3 reads CASSLEVGAGYNEQFF. CDR3 nucleotides: TGTGCCAGCAGCTTGGAGGTGGGAGCGGGGTACAATGAGCAGTTCTTC.

This chain's CDR3 is CASSLDPGANSPLHF. The CDR3 DNA reads TGTGCCAGCAGCTTAGATCCAGGGGCTAATTCACCCCTCCACTTT. The J gene is TRBJ1-6, the V gene TRBV11-3; tentatively, D is TRBD1 (6 bases). The CDR3 loop spans 15 amino acids. V lost 0 bases to trimming and J lost 6 bases, with 9 bases between them. The germline CDR1 and CDR2 sequences are SGHNT and YENEEA.

V gene TRBV7-2 combines with J gene TRBJ1-2, with D unresolved. Germline values: CDR1 SGHTA, CDR2 FQGNSA. V was trimmed by 3 bases and J by 4 bases, leaving 6 bases between them. CDR3 length: 12 amino acids. The CDR3 loop reads CASSFTAYGYTF. The CDR3 DNA is TGTGCCAGCAGCTTTACAGCCTATGGCTACACCTTC.